This T cell receptor beta chain was recorded in a study of T cell responses to AZD1222 COVID-19 vaccine. Produced via immunoSEQ multiplex PCR; TCRdb's table is partial and in-frame only. The sample lists about 130,000 clones; 80% to 95% were seen once. Germline CDR1 is SGHRS and CDR2 is YFSETQ. The CDR3 has 15 residues. Trimming took 1 base from V and 0 from J, leaving 5 bases between them. Sequenced material: peripheral blood, taken 28 days after the second AZD1222 dose. This rearrangement joins TRBV5-1 to TRBJ2-6; no reliable D call. This clonotype was sampled from an adult who received the AZD1222 COVID-19 vaccine. As DNA, the CDR3 is TGCGCCAGCAGCTTGACACCCTCTGGGGCCAACGTCCTGACTTTC. It encodes CASSLTPSGANVLTF.